This entry lists 8 T cell receptor beta chains sequenced from one sample in a study of T-cell reconstitution after alpha-beta-depleted transplantation in children. During its preparation, the TCRbeta library received unique molecular identifiers. TCRdb independently ran MiXCR on the PCR reads; one entry per CDR3 protein. Among some 78,000 distinct CDR3 sequences listed, 13% to 15% were seen once. The source material was PBMCs, mostly from graft donor cells, sampled 180 days after TCRalphabeta/CD19-depleted stem cell transplant. The receptor source for this set is a male patient between 2 and 15 years old who had a stem cell transplant for acute lymphoblastic leukemia, so the T cells may come from the graft donor.

The chain recombines TRBV7-2 with TRBJ1-1; possibly TRBD1 for D (6 bases). The CDR3 runs 16 residues. V gave up 5 bases and J gave up 2 bases, with 18 bases separating them. Germline CDR1 reads SGHTA; CDR2 reads FQGNSA. The CDR3 protein is CASSLPLPGTNTEAFF. DNA of the CDR3: TGTGCCAGCAGCCTTCCCCTTCCAGGGACAAACACTGAAGCTTTCTTT.

This clonotype was observed a few times. The rearrangement joins TRBV6-1 to TRBJ2-3; 11 bases are a match to TRBD1. CDR1 is MNHNS and CDR2 is SASEGT in the germline V gene. J gave up 4 bases and V 8 bases, and 11 bases lay outside the gene matches. CDR3 size: 16 residues. Written as DNA, the CDR3 is TGTGCCAGCCCTCCACCCGGGACAGGGGGGGCAGATACGCAGTATTTT. Amino acid sequence: CASPPPGTGGADTQYF.

This clonotype has a handful of counts. V is TRBV28 and J is TRBJ2-7; 8 positions agree with TRBD2. Germline V gene sequence: CDR1 MDHEN, CDR2 SYDVKM. The V gene end was trimmed by 3 bases and the J gene end by 3 bases; junction bases not matched to a gene: 7. This CDR3 has 15 amino acids. This chain's CDR3 is CASSFLTSAHYEQYF. In nucleotides, the CDR3 is TGTGCCAGCAGTTTCCTGACTAGCGCTCACTACGAGCAGTACTTC.

This clonotype came up a few times. The chain is built from TRBV29-1 and TRBJ2-1; 10 bases are shared with TRBD2. CDR1 is SQVTM and CDR2 is ANQGSEA in the germline V gene. V gave up 3 bases and J gave up 7 bases; unmatched junction bases: 9. The CDR3 spans 15 residues. CDR3 nucleotide sequence: TGCAGCGTTGAGTGTCTAGCGGGAGTCGAGAATGAGCAGTTCTTC. It is translated as CSVECLAGVENEQFF.

In regard to this clonotype: This may be a read error, as it is one base from a much larger clone. The V call is TRBV6-1, the J call TRBJ1-5; no definite D call. Germline CDR1 reads MNHNS; CDR2 reads SASEGT. This CDR3 region has 14 residues. This chain's CDR3 is CASRVQVGNRPQHF. CDR3 nucleotides: TGTGCCAGCCGAGTCCAGGTGGGCAATCGGCCCCAGCATTTT.

This clonotype was detected a few times. V is TRBV20-1 and J is TRBJ2-3; D may be TRBD2 (5 bases). Trimming removed 0 bases at V and 1 base at J, with 8 bases between. This CDR3 comprises 14 residues. Germline CDR1 DFQATT, CDR2 SNEGSKA (reference sequence). The CDR3 sequence is CSARDDYGTDTQYF. The CDR3 DNA follows: TGCAGTGCTAGAGACGACTACGGCACAGATACGCAGTATTTT.

The chain has TRBV5-1 and TRBJ2-1; 7 positions match TRBD2. J was trimmed by 2 bases and V by 0 bases; bases with no gene match: 8. The CDR3 has 17 amino acids. The V gene's germline CDR1 is SGHRS and CDR2 YFSETQ. The CDR3 nucleotides are TGCGCCAGCAGCTTGGTGTGGGGAGGGATCGCCTACAATGAGCAGTTCTTC. Protein: CASSLVWGGIAYNEQFF.

This clonotype has a count of ten or more. This chain joins TRBV5-6 and TRBJ1-1; D is ambiguous. The CDR3 has 13 amino acids. Per germline, CDR1 SGHDT and CDR2 YYEEEE. The V end was cut by 2 bases, the J end by 4 bases, with 9 bases between. CDR3 in amino acids: CASSFGFGTEAFF. CDR3 bases: TGTGCCAGCAGCTTTGGCTTCGGCACTGAAGCTTTCTTT.